Sequencing of this TCR beta chain was carried out in a study of T-cell reconstitution after alpha-beta-depleted transplantation in children. General observations from the study: It was surviving recipient T cells and thymic progenitors that gave some patients high TCRbeta diversity at day 60. Roughly two months post-transplant, alpha-beta T cells reportedly originated from several hundred graft clones that had expanded. From newly produced T cells came most of the T-cell counts and diversity one year after transplant.

Deletions cut 0 bases from V and 7 bases from J, with 10 bases between. This CDR3 has 14 residues. Germline assignment: CDR1 SGHTA and CDR2 FQGNSA. Regarding this clonotype: The antigen remains unidentified.

Unique molecular identifiers were incorporated when the TCRbeta library was constructed. TCRdb used MiXCR to reprocess the PCR reads, holding one entry per CDR3 protein. Of 440,000 or so distinct CDR3 sequences detected, roughly 44% appear once; the ten largest clones hold approximately 30%. V is TRBV7-2 and J is TRBJ1-5; unclear D gene. The receptor was isolated from a girl aged 2 to 9 with aplastic anemia, due to receive a stem cell transplant. Sequencing was performed on PBMCs, taken before TCRalphabeta/CD19-depleted stem cell transplant. The CDR3 protein is CASSLAARAQPQHF. In nucleotides, the CDR3 is TGTGCCAGCAGCTTAGCGGCCCGGGCCCAGCCCCAGCATTTT.